This TCR beta chain originates from a study of radiotherapy plus CTLA-4 blockade in lung cancer. Overall study results and limits: In blood, TCR clones derived from the tumor expanded after radiotherapy plus ipilimumab.

Clones were read by immunoSEQ multiplex PCR, and TCRdb kept only the in-frame ones, dropping some. This table holds 30,000 to 40,000 clones, around 75% found once. Trimming stripped 4 bases from V and 6 bases from J, with 25 bases between. CDR3 length equals 17 residues. The germline CDR1 and CDR2 sequences are MDHEN and SYDVKM. A note on this clone: The target antigen is unknown.

The source of this sequence is a human donor with non-small cell lung cancer that progressed on radiotherapy plus ipilimumab. This specimen consisted of peripheral blood, obtained from a patient treated with radiotherapy plus ipilimumab. The chain uses TRBV28 and TRBJ2-7; the D gene is possibly TRBD1 (6 bases). The CDR3 region has the DNA TGTGCCAGCAGTTCGTCTTTAACCATGGGGGCTTTGGGCGAGCAGTACTTC. Protein product: CASSSSLTMGALGEQYF.